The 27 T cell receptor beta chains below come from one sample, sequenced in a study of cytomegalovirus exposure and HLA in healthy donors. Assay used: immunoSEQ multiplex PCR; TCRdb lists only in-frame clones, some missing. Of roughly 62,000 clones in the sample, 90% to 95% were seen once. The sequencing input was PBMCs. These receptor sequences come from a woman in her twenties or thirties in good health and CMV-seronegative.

The CDR3 sequence is CAWNPGQEFEKLFF. Written as DNA, the CDR3 is TGTGCCTGGAACCCCGGACAGGAGTTTGAAAAACTGTTTTTT. The chain uses TRBV30 and TRBJ1-4, with 7 bases matching TRBD1. CDR3 length: 14 amino acids. Per germline, CDR1 GTSNPN and CDR2 SVGIG (reference sequence). V lost 4 bases, J lost 7 bases, and 9 bases stayed unmatched.

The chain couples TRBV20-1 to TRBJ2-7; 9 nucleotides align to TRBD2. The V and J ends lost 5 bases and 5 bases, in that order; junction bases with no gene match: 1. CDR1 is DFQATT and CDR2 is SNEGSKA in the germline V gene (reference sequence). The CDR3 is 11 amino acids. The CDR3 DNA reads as TGCAGTGCTCCTAGCGGGGACGAGCAGTACTTC. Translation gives CSAPSGDEQYF.

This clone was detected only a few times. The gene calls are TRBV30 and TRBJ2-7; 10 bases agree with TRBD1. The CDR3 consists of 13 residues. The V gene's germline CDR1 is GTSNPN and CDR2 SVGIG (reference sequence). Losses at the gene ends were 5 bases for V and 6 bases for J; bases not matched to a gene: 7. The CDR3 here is CAWGETGGGEQYF. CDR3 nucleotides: TGTGCCTGGGGTGAGACAGGGGGCGGCGAGCAGTACTTC.

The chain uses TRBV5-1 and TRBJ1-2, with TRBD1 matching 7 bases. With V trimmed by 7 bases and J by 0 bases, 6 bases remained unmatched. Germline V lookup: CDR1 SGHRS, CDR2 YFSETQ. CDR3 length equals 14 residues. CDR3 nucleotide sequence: TGCGCCAGCCGACAGGGTGAGGCTAACTATGGCTACACCTTC. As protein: CASRQGEANYGYTF.

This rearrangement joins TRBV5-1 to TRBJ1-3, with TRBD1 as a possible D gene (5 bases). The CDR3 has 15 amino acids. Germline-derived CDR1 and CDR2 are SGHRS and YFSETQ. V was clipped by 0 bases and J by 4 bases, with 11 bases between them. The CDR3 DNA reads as TGCGCCAGCAGCTTGGATTCAGGGCCCGGAAACACCATATATTTT. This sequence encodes CASSLDSGPGNTIYF.

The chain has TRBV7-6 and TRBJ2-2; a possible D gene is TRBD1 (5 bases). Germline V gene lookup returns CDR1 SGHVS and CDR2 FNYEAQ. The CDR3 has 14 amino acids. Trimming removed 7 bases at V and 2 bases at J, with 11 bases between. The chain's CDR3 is CASKIQGNTGELFF. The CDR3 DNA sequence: TGTGCCAGCAAGATCCAGGGAAACACCGGGGAGCTGTTTTTT.

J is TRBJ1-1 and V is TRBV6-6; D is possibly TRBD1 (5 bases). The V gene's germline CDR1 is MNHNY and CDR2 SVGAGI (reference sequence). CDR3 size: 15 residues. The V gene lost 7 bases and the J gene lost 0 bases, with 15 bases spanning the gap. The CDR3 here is CASIQRGGVNTEAFF. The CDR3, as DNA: TGTGCCAGCATCCAAAGGGGAGGGGTGAACACTGAAGCTTTCTTT.

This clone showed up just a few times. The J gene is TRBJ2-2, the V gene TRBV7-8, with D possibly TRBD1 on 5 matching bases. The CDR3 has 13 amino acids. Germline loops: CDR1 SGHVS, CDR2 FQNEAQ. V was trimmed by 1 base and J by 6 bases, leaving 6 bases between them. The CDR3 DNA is TGTGCCAGCAGCTTAGGACAGCCCGGGGAGCTGTTTTTT. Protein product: CASSLGQPGELFF. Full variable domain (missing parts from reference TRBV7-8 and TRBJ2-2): GAGVSQSPRYKVAKRGQDVALRCDPISGHVSLFWYQQALGQGPEFLTYFQNEAQLDKSGLPSDRFFAERPEGSVSTLKIQRTQQEDSAVYLCASSLGQPGELFFGEGSRLTVL.

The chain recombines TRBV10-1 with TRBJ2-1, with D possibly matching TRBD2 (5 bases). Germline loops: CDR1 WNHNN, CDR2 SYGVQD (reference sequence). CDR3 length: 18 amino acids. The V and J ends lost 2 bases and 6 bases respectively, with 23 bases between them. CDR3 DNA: TGCGCCAGCAGTGAGCTAGGCTACGGGGAGAGGGAAAGCAATGAGCAGTTCTTC. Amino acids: CASSELGYGERESNEQFF.

This CDR3 reads CASSSIPGQGSYEQYF. The CDR3 DNA reads TGCGCCAGCAGCTCGATTCCGGGACAGGGGTCCTACGAGCAGTACTTC. J is TRBJ2-7 and V is TRBV5-1, with 10 bases matching TRBD1. There are 16 residues in the CDR3. Germline CDR1 SGHRS, CDR2 YFSETQ. V trimming: 3 bases; J trimming: 1 base; junction bases outside the gene matches: 7.

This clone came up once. CDR3 amino acids: CASSQDWTGSYEQYF. CDR3 DNA: TGTGCCAGCAGCCAGGACTGGACGGGCTCCTACGAGCAGTACTTC. The V and J genes are TRBV4-2 and TRBJ2-7; D is perhaps TRBD2 (5 bases). CDR1 is LGHNA and CDR2 is YNFKEQ in the germline V gene. Trimming stripped 3 bases from V and 0 bases from J, with 12 bases between. CDR3 length: 15 amino acids.

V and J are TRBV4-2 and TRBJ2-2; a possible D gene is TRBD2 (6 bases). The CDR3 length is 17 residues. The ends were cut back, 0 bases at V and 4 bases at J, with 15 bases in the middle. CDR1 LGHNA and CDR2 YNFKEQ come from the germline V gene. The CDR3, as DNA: TGTGCCAGCAGCCAAGACTTGCTTAGCGGCTTCACCGGGGAGCTGTTTTTT. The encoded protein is CASSQDLLSGFTGELFF.

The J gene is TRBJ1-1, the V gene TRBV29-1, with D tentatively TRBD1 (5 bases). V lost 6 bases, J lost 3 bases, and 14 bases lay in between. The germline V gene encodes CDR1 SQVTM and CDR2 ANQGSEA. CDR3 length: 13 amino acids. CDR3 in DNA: TGCAGCGTCGCACTCCAAGGGGACACTGAAGCTTTCTTT. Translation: CSVALQGDTEAFF.

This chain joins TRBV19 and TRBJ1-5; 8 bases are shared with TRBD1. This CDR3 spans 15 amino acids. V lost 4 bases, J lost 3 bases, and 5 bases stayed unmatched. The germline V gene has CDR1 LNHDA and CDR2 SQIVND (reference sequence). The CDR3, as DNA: TGTGCCAGTAGTAAATGGGACAGGATCAATCAGCCCCAGCATTTT. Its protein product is CASSKWDRINQPQHF.

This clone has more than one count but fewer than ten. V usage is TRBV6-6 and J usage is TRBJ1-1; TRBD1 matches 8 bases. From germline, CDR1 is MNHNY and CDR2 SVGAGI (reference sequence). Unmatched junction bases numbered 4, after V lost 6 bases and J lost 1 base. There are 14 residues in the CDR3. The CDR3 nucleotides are TGTGCCAGCAGCTGGACAGGGCGGAACACTGAAGCTTTCTTT. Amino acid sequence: CASSWTGRNTEAFF.

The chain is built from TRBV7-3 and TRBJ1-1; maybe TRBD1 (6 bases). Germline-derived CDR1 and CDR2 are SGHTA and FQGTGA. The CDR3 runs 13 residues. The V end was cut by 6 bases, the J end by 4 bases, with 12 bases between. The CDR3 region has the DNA TGTGCCAGCAGATTGGACAGAGGCACTGAAGCTTTCTTT. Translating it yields CASRLDRGTEAFF.

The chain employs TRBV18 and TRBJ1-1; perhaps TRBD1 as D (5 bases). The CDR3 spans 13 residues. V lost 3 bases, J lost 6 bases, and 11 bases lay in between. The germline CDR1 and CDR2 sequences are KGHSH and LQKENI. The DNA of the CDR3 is TGTGCCAGCTCACCTGGGTTAGGGGCTGAAGCTTTCTTT. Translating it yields CASSPGLGAEAFF.

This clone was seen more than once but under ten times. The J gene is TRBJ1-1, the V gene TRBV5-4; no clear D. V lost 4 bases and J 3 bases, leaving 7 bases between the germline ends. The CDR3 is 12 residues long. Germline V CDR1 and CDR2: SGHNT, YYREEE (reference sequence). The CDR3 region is CASSPADTEAFF. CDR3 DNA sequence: TGTGCCAGCAGCCCAGCGGACACTGAAGCTTTCTTT.

The CDR3 bases are TGTGCCAGCAGCCCTGGGGGACAGACGGAGTACTTC. Protein sequence: CASSPGGQTEYF. The J gene is TRBJ2-7, the V gene TRBV14; 7 bases fit TRBD1. CDR3 size: 12 residues. Germline values: CDR1 SGHDN, CDR2 FVKESK. The J segment lost 11 bases and the V segment lost 4 bases, leaving 8 bases of the junction unmatched.

CDR3 region: CASSMQGARYEQYF. CDR3 in DNA: TGTGCCAGTAGTATGCAGGGGGCTAGATACGAGCAGTACTTC. The chain employs TRBV19 and TRBJ2-7, with 8 positions matching TRBD1. Germline-derived CDR1 and CDR2 are LNHDA and SQIVND (reference sequence). This CDR3 is built from 14 residues. With 3 bases clipped from V and 4 bases from J, the junction kept 5 bases outside the gene matches.

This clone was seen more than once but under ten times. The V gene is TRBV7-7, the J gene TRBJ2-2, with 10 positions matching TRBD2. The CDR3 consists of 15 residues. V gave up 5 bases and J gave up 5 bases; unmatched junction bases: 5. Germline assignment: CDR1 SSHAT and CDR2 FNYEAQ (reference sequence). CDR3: CASSPLAGVTGELFF. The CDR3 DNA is TGTGCCAGCAGCCCCCTAGCGGGAGTAACCGGGGAGCTGTTTTTT.

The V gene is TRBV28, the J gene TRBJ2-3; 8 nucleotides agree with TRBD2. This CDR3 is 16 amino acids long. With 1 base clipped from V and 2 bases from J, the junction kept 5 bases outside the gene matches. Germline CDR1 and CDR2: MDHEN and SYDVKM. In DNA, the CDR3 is TGTGCCAGCAGTTTATTAATAGCGGGGTACACAGATACGCAGTATTTT. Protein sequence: CASSLLIAGYTDTQYF. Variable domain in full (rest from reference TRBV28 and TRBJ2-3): DVKVTQSSRYLVKRTGEKVFLECVQDMDHENMFWYRQDPGLGLRLIYFSYDVKMKEKGDIPEGYSVSREKKERFSLILESASTNQTSMYLCASSLLIAGYTDTQYFGPGTRLTVL.

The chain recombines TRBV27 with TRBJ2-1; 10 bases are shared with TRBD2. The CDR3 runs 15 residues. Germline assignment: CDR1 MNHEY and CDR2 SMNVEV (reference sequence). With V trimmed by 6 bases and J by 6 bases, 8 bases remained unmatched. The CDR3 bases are TGTGCCAGCAGCCAAGACGCTAGCGGGAGCAATGAGCAGTTCTTC. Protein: CASSQDASGSNEQFF.

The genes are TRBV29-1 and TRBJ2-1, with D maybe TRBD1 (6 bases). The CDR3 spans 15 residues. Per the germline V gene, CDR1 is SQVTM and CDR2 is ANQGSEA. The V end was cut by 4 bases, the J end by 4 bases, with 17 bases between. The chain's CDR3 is CSVVGRQAHYNEQFF. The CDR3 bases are TGCAGCGTTGTTGGGAGACAGGCCCATTACAATGAGCAGTTCTTC.

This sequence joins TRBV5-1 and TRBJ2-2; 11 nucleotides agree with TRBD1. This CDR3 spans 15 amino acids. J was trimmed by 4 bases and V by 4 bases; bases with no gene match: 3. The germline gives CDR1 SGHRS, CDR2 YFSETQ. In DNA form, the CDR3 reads TGCGCCAGCAGCCCCGGGACAGGGGGCACCGGGGAGCTGTTTTTT. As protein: CASSPGTGGTGELFF.

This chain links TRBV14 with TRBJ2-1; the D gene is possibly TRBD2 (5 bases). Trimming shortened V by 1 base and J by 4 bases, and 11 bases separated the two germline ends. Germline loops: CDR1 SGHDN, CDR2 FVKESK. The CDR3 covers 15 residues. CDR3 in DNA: TGTGCCAGCAGCCAAGCGGAGTGGGAGTACAATGAGCAGTTCTTC. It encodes CASSQAEWEYNEQFF.

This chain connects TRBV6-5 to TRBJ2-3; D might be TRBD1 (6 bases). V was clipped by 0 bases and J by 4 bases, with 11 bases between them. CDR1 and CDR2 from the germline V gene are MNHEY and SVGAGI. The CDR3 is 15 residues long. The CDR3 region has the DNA TGTGCCAGCAGTTACTCCGGCAGGGGATCAGATACGCAGTATTTT. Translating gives CASSYSGRGSDTQYF.